This TCR beta chain comes out of a study of T cells in Graves' hyperthyroidism and ophthalmopathy. At the level of the study: Blood was drawn when the patient was first diagnosed and still untreated. Study conclusions and caveats: Peripheral blood also featured most of the thyroid clonotypes expanded above 0.001.

The PBMCs had their origin in roughly 10 ml of fresh peripheral blood. For this clonotype: Its specificity is not known.

Authors of the study amplified TCR beta CDR3 regions from RNA transcripts. Initially, a first-round RT-PCR of the TCR CDR3 employed the HTBI primer set. TCRdb fed the multiplex PCR reads into MiXCR, producing one record per CDR3 protein. The sample shows hundreds of thousands of distinct CDR3 sequences, approximately 40% of them seen only once. CDR3 size: 15 residues. J gave up 0 bases and V 6 bases, and 3 bases lay outside the gene matches. The source material was blood. This chain uses TRBV12-3 or TRBV12-4 with TRBJ2-5, with 11 bases identical to TRBD1. This TCR came from a young man with Graves' hyperthyroidism. CDR3 residues: CASRGTGGHQETQYF. CDR3 DNA sequence: TGTGCCAGCAGGGGGACAGGGGGGCACCAAGAGACCCAGTACTTC.